The rows below give T cell receptor beta chains drawn from one sample of a study of blood T cell repertoires in COVID-19. TCRdb keeps only in-frame clones here, not all; method: immunoSEQ multiplex PCR. The sample holds approximately 130,000 clones, about 80% seen once. The specimen was peripheral blood. These receptors originate from a man aged 40-55 years with active or convalescent COVID-19. CDR3s include the opening cysteine and the closing phenylalanine or tryptophan. The D gene is left open where the match is weak. Clone size is shown for a subset of rows, as once, few, many or a class of expanded clone.

size	V	D	J	DNA	CDR3
.	TRBV5-4	.	TRBJ1-1	TGTGCCAGCAGCCTTGACAGATTTGAAGCTTTCTTT	CASSLDRFEAFF
.	TRBV19	.	TRBJ1-1	TGTGCCAGTAGTCCCCAGTCCTTTATGAACACTGAAGCTTTCTTT	CASSPQSFMNTEAFF
.	TRBV12-5	TRBD2	TRBJ2-5	TGTGCTAGTGGTTTGCCTCCTGAGGAGCGGGGGAGGGAGACCCAGTACTTC	CASGLPPEERGRETQYF
.	TRBV29-1	.	TRBJ1-1	TGCAGCGTTGACGTCCCATCACCCTATGACACTGAAGCTTTCTTT	CSVDVPSPYDTEAFF
.	TRBV7-2	.	TRBJ1-2	TGTGCCAGCAGCCCCAGGGCCTCTGGGGCATCTGGCTACACCTTC	CASSPRASGASGYTF
.	TRBV27	.	TRBJ2-7	TGTGCCAGCAGTTCGGACAGATCCTACGAGCAGTACTTC	CASSSDRSYEQYF
.	TRBV29-1	TRBD1	TRBJ2-2	TGCAGCGTTGAAGCAGGGGGCGGAAGGAACACCGGGGAGCTGTTTTTT	CSVEAGGGRNTGELFF
once	TRBV9	TRBD2	TRBJ2-2	TGTGCCAGCAGCCTGAGTAGCGGGGCGAACACCGGGGAGCTGTTTTTT	CASSLSSGANTGELFF
.	TRBV12-3/TRBV12-4	TRBD1	TRBJ1-2	TGTGCCACAAATCAGGGGGTTAACTATGGCTACACCTTC	CATNQGVNYGYTF
.	TRBV10-3	.	TRBJ2-5	TGTGCCATCAGCGACGGCAGGGGAAACCAAGAGACCCAGTACTTC	CAISDGRGNQETQYF
.	TRBV28	.	TRBJ1-2	TGTGCCAGCAGCCCCAGGGATACCGGGGGGTACTATGGCTACACCTTC	CASSPRDTGGYYGYTF
.	TRBV4-3	TRBD1	TRBJ2-4	TGCGCCAGCAGCCAAATCACAGGGGGCTGGGATCAAGCCAAAAACATTCAGTACTTC	CASSQITGGWDQAKNIQYF
.	TRBV7-2	.	TRBJ1-1	TGTGCCAGCAGCTTAGTTAGCAGCTACACTGAAGCTTTCTTT	CASSLVSSYTEAFF
.	TRBV7-3	TRBD1	TRBJ2-5	TGTGCCAGCAGCTCCGGGGACAGTGGAGAGACCCAGTACTTC	CASSSGDSGETQYF
.	TRBV25-1	.	TRBJ1-1	TGTGCCAGCAGTGAATCTAGGGGAAACACTGAAGCTTTCTTT	CASSESRGNTEAFF
.	TRBV5-5	.	TRBJ2-6	TGTGCCAGCAGGCGAGATCAGGGTACTGGGGCCAACGTCCTGACTTTC	CASRRDQGTGANVLTF
.	TRBV19	.	TRBJ1-5	TGTGCCAGTAGTATAGAAGGGGTCGGCGGCAATCAGCCCCAGCATTTT	CASSIEGVGGNQPQHF
.	TRBV7-2	TRBD2	TRBJ2-7	TGTGCCAGCAGCTTAGAAACTAGCGGGGGGATTGCCTACGAGCAGTACTTC	CASSLETSGGIAYEQYF
few	TRBV4-2	.	TRBJ1-1	TGTGCCAGCAGCCAATACGGGTTGGACACTGAAGCTTTCTTT	CASSQYGLDTEAFF
.	TRBV3-1/TRBV3-2	TRBD2	TRBJ2-3	TGTGCCAGCAGCCAAGGGCTAGCGGGGTACACAGATACGCAGTATTTT	CASSQGLAGYTDTQYF
.	TRBV11-2	.	TRBJ1-6	TGTGCCAGCAGCTTAACGACAGGAACTAATTCACCCCTCCACTTT	CASSLTTGTNSPLHF